One T cell receptor beta chain is described in this entry. Its specificity is unknown. iRepertoire HTBI primers and Arm-PCR of CDR3 regions built TCR beta libraries. TCRdb ran MiXCR on the multiplex PCR reads and lists one entry per CDR3 protein. In the table there are about 470,000 distinct CDR3 sequences, about a fifth of which are singletons. This specimen belongs to a study of regulatory T cells in long-lasting Graves disease. Study-wide points: Persistent disease was associated with favored TRBV28 usage and with favored use of TRBJ1-2 and TRBJ2-5. Patients with persistent Graves' had lower TCR diversity than newly diagnosed patients.

Time point described: persistent/refractory GD, antithyroid drugs over 5 years with positive TRAb. PBMC RNA was the source of the TCR library. V was clipped by 2 bases and J by 5 bases, with 9 bases between them. The CDR3 is 13 residues long. Per the germline V gene, CDR1 is KGHSH and CDR2 is LQKENI. This rearrangement joins TRBV18 to TRBJ2-5; unclear D gene. The sequence came from a female donor with Graves disease. The source material was peripheral blood mononuclear cells (PBMCs), sampled when the disease was refractory, from a patient treated with antithyroid drugs. The CDR3 loop is CASSPDFGETQYF. Written as DNA, the CDR3 is TGTGCCAGCTCACCAGACTTCGGGGAGACCCAGTACTTC.